Sequencing of this TCR beta chain was carried out in a study of T cell repertoires in ileal Crohn's disease. At the level of the study: Each sample's TCRB immunosequencing used roughly 500 nanograms of biopsy DNA. Broader study findings: Active smokers at surgery had more clonal expansions than non-smokers. Mucosal expansions were suggested to be mainly CD8 T cells.

Concerning this clone: What it recognizes is unknown.

Described time point: proximal margin of the surgical specimen (macroscopically non-inflamed). The CDR3 loop spans 14 amino acids. Trimming took off 2 bases at V and 2 bases at J, with 8 bases between the two ends. Germline V gene sequence: CDR1 SGHNT, CDR2 YYREEE (reference sequence). The table came from immunoSEQ multiplex PCR; TCRdb's copy has only in-frame clones and leaves some out. The profile shows approximately 3,000 clones, about 69% of them singletons. This chain joins TRBV5-4 and TRBJ1-3; D is uncertain. Sequenced material: ileal tissue. The source of this sequence is an adult with Crohn's disease. The CDR3 loop reads CASSFGLAGNTIYF. The CDR3, as DNA: TGTGCCAGCAGCTTCGGGTTGGCTGGAAACACCATATATTTT.